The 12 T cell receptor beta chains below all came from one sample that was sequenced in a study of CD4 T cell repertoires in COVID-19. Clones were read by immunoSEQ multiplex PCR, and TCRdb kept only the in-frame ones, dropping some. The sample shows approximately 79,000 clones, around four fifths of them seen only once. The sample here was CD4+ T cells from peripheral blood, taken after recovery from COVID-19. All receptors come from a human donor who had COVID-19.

CDR3 coding DNA: TGTGCCAGCAGTTTAACTGGGAATACTGGAAACACCATATATTTT. Amino acid sequence: CASSLTGNTGNTIYF. The chain links TRBV28 to TRBJ1-3; D is unresolved. This CDR3 has 15 residues. Germline V gene sequence: CDR1 MDHEN, CDR2 SYDVKM. Trimming cost V 2 bases and J 2 bases, with 10 bases left between them. Full variable domain (outside the CDR3, taken from reference TRBV28 and TRBJ1-3): DVKVTQSSRYLVKRTGEKVFLECVQDMDHENMFWYRQDPGLGLRLIYFSYDVKMKEKGDIPEGYSVSREKKERFSLILESASTNQTSMYLCASSLTGNTGNTIYFGEGSWLTVV.

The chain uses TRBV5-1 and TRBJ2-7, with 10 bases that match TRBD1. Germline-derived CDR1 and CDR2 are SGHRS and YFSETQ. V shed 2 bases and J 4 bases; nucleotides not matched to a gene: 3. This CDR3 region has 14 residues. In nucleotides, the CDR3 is TGCGCCAGCAGCTTAGGGACAGGGGAATACGAGCAGTACTTC. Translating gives CASSLGTGEYEQYF.

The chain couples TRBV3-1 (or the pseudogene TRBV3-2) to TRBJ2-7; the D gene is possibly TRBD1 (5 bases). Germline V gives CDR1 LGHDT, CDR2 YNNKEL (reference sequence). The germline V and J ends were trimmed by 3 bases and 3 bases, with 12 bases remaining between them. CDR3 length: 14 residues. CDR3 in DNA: TGTGCCAGCAGCCAGGCCAGGGATCGCTACGAGCAGTACTTC. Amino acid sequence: CASSQARDRYEQYF.

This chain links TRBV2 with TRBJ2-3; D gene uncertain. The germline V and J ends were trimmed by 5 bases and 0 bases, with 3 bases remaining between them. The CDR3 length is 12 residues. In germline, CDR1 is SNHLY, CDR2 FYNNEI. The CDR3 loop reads CASSTSTDTQYF. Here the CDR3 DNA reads TGTGCCAGCAGTACTAGCACAGATACGCAGTATTTT. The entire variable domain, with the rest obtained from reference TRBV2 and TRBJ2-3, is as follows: EPEVTQTPSHQVTQMGQEVILRCVPISNHLYFYWYRQILGQKVEFLVSFYNNEISEKSEIFDDQFSVERPDGSNFTLKIRSTKLEDSAMYFCASSTSTDTQYFGPGTRLTVL.

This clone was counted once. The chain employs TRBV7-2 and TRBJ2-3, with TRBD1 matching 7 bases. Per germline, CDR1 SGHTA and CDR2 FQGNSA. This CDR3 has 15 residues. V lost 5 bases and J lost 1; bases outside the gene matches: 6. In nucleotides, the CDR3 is TGTGCCAGCAGCCCCCGACAGGGCGGCACAGATACGCAGTATTTT. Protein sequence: CASSPRQGGTDTQYF.

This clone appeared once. CDR3 loop: CASSLGQGSAGELFF. The CDR3 bases are TGCGCCAGCAGCTTGGGGCAGGGGTCGGCCGGGGAGCTGTTTTTT. The chain carries TRBV5-1 and TRBJ2-2; possible D gene TRBD1, 6 bases. The CDR3 sequence is 15 residues long. Trimming stripped 0 bases from V and 6 bases from J, with 12 bases between. CDR1 and CDR2 (germline): SGHRS, YFSETQ.

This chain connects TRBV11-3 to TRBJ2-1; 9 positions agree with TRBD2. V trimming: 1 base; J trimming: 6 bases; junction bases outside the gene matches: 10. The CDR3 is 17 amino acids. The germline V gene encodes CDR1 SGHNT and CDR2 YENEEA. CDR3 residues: CASSLGAWGGLANEQFF. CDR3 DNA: TGTGCCAGCAGCTTAGGTGCTTGGGGGGGACTAGCCAATGAGCAGTTCTTC. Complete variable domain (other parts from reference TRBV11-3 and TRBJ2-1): EAGVVQSPRYKIIEKKQPVAFWCNPISGHNTLYWYLQNLGQGPELLIRYENEEAVDDSQLPKDRFSAERLKGVDSTLKIQPAELGDSAVYLCASSLGAWGGLANEQFFGPGTRLTVL.

CDR3 nucleotides: TGTGCCAGCAGTGCCCAAAACTACGAGCAGTACTTC. Translated, it gives CASSAQNYEQYF. The J gene is TRBJ2-7, the V gene TRBV2; D ambiguous. The CDR3 is made up of 12 amino acids. From germline, CDR1 is SNHLY and CDR2 FYNNEI. V was shortened by 4 bases and J by 3 bases, with 7 bases between the two germline ends. The complete variable domain, with remaining parts taken from reference TRBV2 and TRBJ2-7, reads EPEVTQTPSHQVTQMGQEVILRCVPISNHLYFYWYRQILGQKVEFLVSFYNNEISEKSEIFDDQFSVERPDGSNFTLKIRSTKLEDSAMYFCASSAQNYEQYFGPGTRLTVT.

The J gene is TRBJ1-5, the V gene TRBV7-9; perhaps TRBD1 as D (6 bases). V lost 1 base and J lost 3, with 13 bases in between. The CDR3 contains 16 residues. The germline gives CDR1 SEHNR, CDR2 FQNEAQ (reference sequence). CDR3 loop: CASSLVAGGLNQPQHF. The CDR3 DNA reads TGTGCCAGCAGCTTAGTCGCGGGGGGCCTCAATCAGCCCCAGCATTTT.

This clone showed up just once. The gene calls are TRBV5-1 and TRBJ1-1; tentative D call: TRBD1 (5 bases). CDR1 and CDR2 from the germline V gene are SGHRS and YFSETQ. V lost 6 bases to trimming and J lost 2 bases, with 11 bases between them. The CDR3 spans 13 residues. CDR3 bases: TGCGCCAGCACCCTGACAGTAAACACTGAAGCTTTCTTT. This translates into CASTLTVNTEAFF.

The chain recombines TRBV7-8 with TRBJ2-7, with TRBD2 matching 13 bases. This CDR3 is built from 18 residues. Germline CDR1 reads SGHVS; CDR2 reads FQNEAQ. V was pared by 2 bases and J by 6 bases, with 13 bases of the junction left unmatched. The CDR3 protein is CASSLLTSGRVGGSEQYF. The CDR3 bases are TGTGCCAGCAGCTTATTAACTAGCGGGAGGGTCGGAGGGTCCGAGCAGTACTTC.

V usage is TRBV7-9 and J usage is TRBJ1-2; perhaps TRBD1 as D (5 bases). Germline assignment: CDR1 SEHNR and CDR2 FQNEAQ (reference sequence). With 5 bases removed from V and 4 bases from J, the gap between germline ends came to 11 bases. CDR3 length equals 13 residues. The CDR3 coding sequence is TGTGCCAGCAGCGATCGAGACAGCTATGGCTACACCTTC. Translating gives CASSDRDSYGYTF.